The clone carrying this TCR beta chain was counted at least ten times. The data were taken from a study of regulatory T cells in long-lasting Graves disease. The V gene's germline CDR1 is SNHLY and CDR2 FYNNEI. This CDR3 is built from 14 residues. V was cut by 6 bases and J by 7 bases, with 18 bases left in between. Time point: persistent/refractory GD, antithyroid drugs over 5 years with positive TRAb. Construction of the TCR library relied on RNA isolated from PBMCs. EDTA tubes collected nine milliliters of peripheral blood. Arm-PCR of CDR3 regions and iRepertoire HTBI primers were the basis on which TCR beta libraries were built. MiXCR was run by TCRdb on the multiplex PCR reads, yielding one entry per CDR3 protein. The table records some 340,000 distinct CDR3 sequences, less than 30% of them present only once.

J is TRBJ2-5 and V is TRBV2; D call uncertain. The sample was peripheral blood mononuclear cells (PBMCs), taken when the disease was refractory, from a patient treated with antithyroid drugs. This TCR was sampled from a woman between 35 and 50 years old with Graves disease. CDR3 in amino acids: CASRNRVAAATQYF. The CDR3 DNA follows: TGTGCCAGCAGGAACCGGGTGGCGGCGGCGACCCAGTACTTC.